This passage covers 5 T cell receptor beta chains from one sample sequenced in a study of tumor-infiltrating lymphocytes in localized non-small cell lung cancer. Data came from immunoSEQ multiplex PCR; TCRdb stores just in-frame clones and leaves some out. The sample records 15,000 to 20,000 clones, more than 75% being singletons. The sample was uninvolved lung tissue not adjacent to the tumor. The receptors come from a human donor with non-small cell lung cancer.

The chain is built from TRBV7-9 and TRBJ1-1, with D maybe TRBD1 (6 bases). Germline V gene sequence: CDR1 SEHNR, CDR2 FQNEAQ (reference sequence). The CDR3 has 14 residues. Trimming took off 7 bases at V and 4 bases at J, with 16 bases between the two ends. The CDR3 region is CASNGIQGGTEAFF. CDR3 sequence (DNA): TGTGCCAGCAACGGAATACAGGGAGGCACTGAAGCTTTCTTT.

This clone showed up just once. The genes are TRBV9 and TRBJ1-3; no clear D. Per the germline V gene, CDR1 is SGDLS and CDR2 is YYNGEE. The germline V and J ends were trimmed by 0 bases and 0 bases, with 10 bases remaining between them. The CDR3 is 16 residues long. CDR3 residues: CASSVGGSYSGNTIYF. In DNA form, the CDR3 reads TGTGCCAGCAGCGTAGGAGGGTCGTACTCTGGAAACACCATATATTTT. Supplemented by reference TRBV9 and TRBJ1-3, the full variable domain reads DSGVTQTPKHLITATGQRVTLRCSPRSGDLSVYWYQQSLDQGLQFLIQYYNGEERAKGNILERFSAQQFPDLHSELNLSSLELGDSALYFCASSVGGSYSGNTIYFGEGSWLTVV.

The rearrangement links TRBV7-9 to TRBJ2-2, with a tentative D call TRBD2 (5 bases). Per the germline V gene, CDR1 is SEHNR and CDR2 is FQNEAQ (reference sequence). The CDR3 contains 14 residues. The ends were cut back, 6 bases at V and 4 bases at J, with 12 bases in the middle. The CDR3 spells CASSRLAGTGELFF. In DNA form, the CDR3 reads TGTGCCAGCAGTAGGCTAGCCGGCACCGGGGAGCTGTTTTTT.

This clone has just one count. The CDR3 nucleotides read TGTGCCAGTAGTATAGAGGTTCCGAACACTGAAGCTTTCTTT. Protein product: CASSIEVPNTEAFF. The chain employs TRBV19 and TRBJ1-1; D gene uncertain. The V gene lost 0 bases and the J gene lost 1 base, with 6 bases spanning the gap. This CDR3 is built from 14 residues. The germline V gene has CDR1 LNHDA and CDR2 SQIVND (reference sequence). Using reference TRBV19 and TRBJ1-1 for the parts outside the CDR3, the full variable domain is DGGITQSPKYLFRKEGQNVTLSCEQNLNHDAMYWYRQDPGQGLRLIYYSQIVNDFQKGDIAEGYSVSREKKESFPLTVTSAQKNPTAFYLCASSIEVPNTEAFFGQGTRLTVV.

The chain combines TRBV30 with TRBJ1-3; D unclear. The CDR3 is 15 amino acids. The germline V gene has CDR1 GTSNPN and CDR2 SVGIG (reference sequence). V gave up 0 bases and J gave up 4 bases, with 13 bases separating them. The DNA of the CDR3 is TGTGCCTGGAGTGTAACCCCAGCCCCGGGAAACACCATATATTTT. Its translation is CAWSVTPAPGNTIYF. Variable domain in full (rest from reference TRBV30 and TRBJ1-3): SQTIHQWPATLVQPVGSPLSLECTVEGTSNPNLYWYRQAAGRGLQLLFYSVGIGQISSEVPQNLSASRPQDRQFILSSKKLLLSDSGFYLCAWSVTPAPGNTIYFGEGSWLTVV.